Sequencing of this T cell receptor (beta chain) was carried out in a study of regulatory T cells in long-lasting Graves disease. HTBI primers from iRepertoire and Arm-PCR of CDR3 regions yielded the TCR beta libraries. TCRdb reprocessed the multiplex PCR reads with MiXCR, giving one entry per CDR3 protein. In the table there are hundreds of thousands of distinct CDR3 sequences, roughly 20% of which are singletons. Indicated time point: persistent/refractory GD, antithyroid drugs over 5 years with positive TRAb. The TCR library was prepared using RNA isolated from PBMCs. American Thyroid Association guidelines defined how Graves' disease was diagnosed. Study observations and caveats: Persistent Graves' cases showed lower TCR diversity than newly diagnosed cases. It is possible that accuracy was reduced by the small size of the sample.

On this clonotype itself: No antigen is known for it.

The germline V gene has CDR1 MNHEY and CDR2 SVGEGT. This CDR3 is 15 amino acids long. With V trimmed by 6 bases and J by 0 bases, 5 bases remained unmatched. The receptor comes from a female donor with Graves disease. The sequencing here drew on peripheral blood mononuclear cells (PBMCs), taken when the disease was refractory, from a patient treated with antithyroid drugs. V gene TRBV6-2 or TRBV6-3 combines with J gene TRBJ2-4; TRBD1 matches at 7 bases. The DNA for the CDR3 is TGTGCCAGCAGGGGGGACAGCTTAGCCAAAAACATTCAGTACTTC. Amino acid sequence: CASRGDSLAKNIQYF.